These 29 T cell receptor beta chains came from one sample sequenced in a study of blood T cell repertoires in COVID-19. Clones were read by immunoSEQ multiplex PCR, and TCRdb kept only the in-frame ones, dropping some. The sample lists 50,000 to 55,000 clones, about 88% seen once, with roughly 5.3% in the top ten. Sequencing used peripheral blood. The origin of the receptors is a man aged 55 to 70 with active COVID-19.

This clone showed up just a few times. The V and J genes are TRBV19 and TRBJ1-2, with TRBD1 as a possible D gene (5 bases). Germline V lookup: CDR1 LNHDA, CDR2 SQIVND (reference sequence). The CDR3 is 15 residues long. The V and J ends lost 5 bases and 4 bases respectively, with 17 bases between them. The DNA of the CDR3 is TGTGCCAGTAGTCCCCCGGGACTCTTAGGCTATGGCTACACCTTC. Translation: CASSPPGLLGYGYTF. The entire variable domain, with the rest obtained from reference TRBV19 and TRBJ1-2, is as follows: DGGITQSPKYLFRKEGQNVTLSCEQNLNHDAMYWYRQDPGQGLRLIYYSQIVNDFQKGDIAEGYSVSREKKESFPLTVTSAQKNPTAFYLCASSPPGLLGYGYTFGSGTRLTVV.

The rearrangement uses TRBV28 and TRBJ2-5, with 8 bases aligning to TRBD2. The CDR3 is made up of 14 amino acids. After removal of 5 bases from V and 4 bases from J, the junction contained 6 bases not matched to a gene. Germline V CDR1 and CDR2: MDHEN, SYDVKM. CDR3 sequence: CASSGKRELETQYF. CDR3 DNA sequence: TGTGCCAGCAGTGGGAAGCGGGAGTTAGAGACCCAGTACTTC. The entire variable domain, with the rest obtained from reference TRBV28 and TRBJ2-5, is as follows: DVKVTQSSRYLVKRTGEKVFLECVQDMDHENMFWYRQDPGLGLRLIYFSYDVKMKEKGDIPEGYSVSREKKERFSLILESASTNQTSMYLCASSGKRELETQYFGPGTRLLVL.

This chain links TRBV2 with TRBJ2-7; D gene unclear. In germline, CDR1 is SNHLY, CDR2 FYNNEI. This CDR3 is 11 amino acids long. V dropped 4 bases and J dropped 4 bases, with 5 bases sitting between them. The CDR3 loop reads CASSVQYEQYF. CDR3 DNA sequence: TGTGCCAGCAGTGTTCAATACGAGCAGTACTTC.

The chain has TRBV19 and TRBJ2-3, with D possibly being TRBD1 (6 bases). The CDR3 runs to 15 residues. Looked up from germline, CDR1 is LNHDA and CDR2 is SQIVND (reference sequence). Trimming shortened V by 3 bases and J by 6 bases, and 16 bases separated the two germline ends. The CDR3 region is CASSMRRDIGDTQYF. The CDR3 coding sequence is TGTGCCAGTAGTATGCGCCGGGACATAGGGGATACGCAGTATTTT.

The chain recombines TRBV27 with TRBJ2-7, with 14 bases fitting TRBD2. The CDR3 loop spans 18 amino acids. Germline-derived CDR1 and CDR2 are MNHEY and SMNVEV (reference sequence). After removal of 4 bases from V and 4 bases from J, the junction contained 12 bases not matched to a gene. DNA of the CDR3: TGTGCCAGCAGTTCTATTCCGGGACTAGCGGGAGAATGGTACGAGCAGTACTTC. Translation gives CASSSIPGLAGEWYEQYF.

V usage is TRBV4-3 and J usage is TRBJ2-3; 7 positions agree with TRBD2. V lost 3 bases, J lost 2 bases, and 5 bases stayed unmatched. The V gene's germline CDR1 is LGHNA and CDR2 YSLEER. This CDR3 is 15 amino acids long. CDR3: CASSQGGGTTDTQYF. CDR3 in DNA: TGCGCCAGCAGCCAGGGGGGGGGAACCACAGATACGCAGTATTTT.

The chain is built from TRBV11-3 and TRBJ2-1; maybe TRBD1 (5 bases). V was pared by 5 bases and J by 3 bases, with 11 bases between. Per the germline V gene, CDR1 is SGHNT and CDR2 is YENEEA. The CDR3 length is 14 residues. The CDR3 loop is CASSADRIYNEQFF. The CDR3 DNA sequence: TGTGCCAGCAGCGCCGACAGAATCTACAATGAGCAGTTCTTC.

V gene TRBV7-3 combines with J gene TRBJ2-7, with 11 bases aligning to TRBD2. J gave up 3 bases and V 1 base, and 2 bases lay outside the gene matches. The germline CDR1 and CDR2 sequences are SGHTA and FQGTGA. The CDR3 covers 15 residues. The CDR3 DNA reads TGTGCCAGCAGCTTAATGGGGACTAGCGGCTACGAGCAGTACTTC. This sequence encodes CASSLMGTSGYEQYF.

The chain recombines TRBV5-1 with TRBJ1-5; no firm D call. Trimming removed 3 bases from V and 2 bases from J, with 9 bases in between. The CDR3 runs 14 residues. Germline V gene lookup returns CDR1 SGHRS and CDR2 YFSETQ. The CDR3 region is CASSSSGGNQPQHF. For the CDR3, the DNA is TGCGCCAGCAGCTCCTCCGGGGGCAATCAGCCCCAGCATTTT.

V is TRBV6-2 or TRBV6-3 and J is TRBJ2-1; D is undetermined. The ends were cut back, 2 bases at V and 6 bases at J, with 5 bases in the middle. CDR3 length equals 12 residues. The germline V gene encodes CDR1 MNHEY and CDR2 SVGEGT. CDR3 in DNA: TGTGCCAGCAGTTACGCGCGCAATGAGCAGTTCTTC. Amino acids: CASSYARNEQFF.

The chain employs TRBV12-2 and TRBJ2-3; TRBD1 is the table's D call and was not checked against the DNA. TRBV12-2 is labeled a pseudogene. CDR3 length equals 17 residues. Here the CDR3 reads CASRLPIHRQGEDTQYF. The CDR3 region has the DNA TGTGCAAGTCGCTTACCGATCCATCGGCAGGGCGAAGATACGCAGTATTTT.

The rearrangement uses TRBV27 and TRBJ1-6; D call uncertain. Germline V gene lookup returns CDR1 MNHEY and CDR2 SMNVEV (reference sequence). Trimming shortened V by 3 bases and J by 8 bases, and 14 bases separated the two germline ends. CDR3 length: 15 amino acids. The CDR3 sequence is CASSFVGGLDSPLHF. The CDR3, as DNA: TGTGCCAGCAGTTTCGTGGGAGGGCTGGATTCACCCCTCCACTTT.

With respect to this clone: Other DNA sequences in this sample translate to the same CDR3. The V gene is TRBV9, the J gene TRBJ1-2, with 7 bases that match TRBD1. The J segment lost 5 bases and the V segment lost 4 bases, leaving 5 bases of the junction unmatched. Per the germline V gene, CDR1 is SGDLS and CDR2 is YYNGEE. The CDR3 consists of 13 residues. The DNA of the CDR3 is TGTGCCAGCAGCCCAAGGACAGGTTATGGCTACACCTTC. Translation: CASSPRTGYGYTF.

The V call is TRBV28, the J call TRBJ2-3; 8 bases fit TRBD2. CDR3 length: 12 amino acids. Unmatched junction bases numbered 2, after V lost 10 bases and J lost 2 bases. CDR1 MDHEN and CDR2 SYDVKM come from the germline V gene. CDR3 coding DNA: TGTGCCACGGGGGGGGACACAGATACGCAGTATTTT. It specifies CATGGDTDTQYF.

The genes are TRBV27 and TRBJ1-2, with TRBD1 matching 8 bases. The V and J ends lost 6 bases and 5 bases, in that order; junction bases with no gene match: 8. Per the germline V gene, CDR1 is MNHEY and CDR2 is SMNVEV (reference sequence). The CDR3 runs 14 residues. CDR3 DNA sequence: TGTGCCAGCAGCACAGGACAGGGCTTTTATGGCTACACCTTC. This encodes CASSTGQGFYGYTF.

The chain combines TRBV2 with TRBJ2-7; 7 positions match TRBD2. Trimming at V came to 4 bases and at J to 3 bases, leaving 6 bases not matched to a gene. CDR3 length equals 14 residues. Germline V gene sequence: CDR1 SNHLY, CDR2 FYNNEI. CDR3 sequence reads: CASSGGAGFYEQYF. CDR3 nucleotide sequence: TGTGCCAGCAGTGGTGGAGCGGGATTCTACGAGCAGTACTTC.

This chain uses TRBV11-2 with TRBJ2-3; 7 bases fit TRBD2. V dropped 1 base and J dropped 0; count of bases not matched to a gene: 7. Germline assignment: CDR1 SGHAT and CDR2 FQNNGV. The CDR3 is 17 residues long. As DNA, the CDR3 is TGTGCCAGCAGCTTAGCTAGGCGGGAGCTTAGCACAGATACGCAGTATTTT. Protein sequence: CASSLARRELSTDTQYF.

This chain connects TRBV6-6 to TRBJ1-5; D is perhaps TRBD1 (6 bases). The CDR3 extends over 16 amino acids. Trimming took 2 bases from V and 2 from J, leaving 13 bases between them. The V gene's germline CDR1 is MNHNY and CDR2 SVGAGI (reference sequence). The CDR3 sequence is CASSYHRDPGNQPQHF. The CDR3 DNA reads TGTGCCAGCAGTTACCACAGGGACCCTGGCAATCAGCCCCAGCATTTT.

The V and J genes are TRBV11-1 and TRBJ2-5, with D uncertain. Trimming left V 0 bases short and J 1 base short, with 9 bases between. Germline CDR1 is SGHAT and CDR2 is FQDESV (reference sequence). This CDR3 region has 15 residues. The CDR3 DNA sequence: TGTGCCAGCAGCTTAGCCCTCGGTGTCCAAGAGACCCAGTACTTC. Its protein is CASSLALGVQETQYF.

This clone was counted once. CDR3 DNA: TGTGCCTGGAGTGTACCCCCTTTGTGGGCTGGCTACACCTTC. It codes for CAWSVPPLWAGYTF. This chain uses TRBV30 with TRBJ1-2, with D hard to call. Germline CDR1 reads GTSNPN; CDR2 reads SVGIG (reference sequence). The CDR3 is 14 residues long. V was clipped by 0 bases and J by 7 bases, with 15 bases between them.

CDR3 residues: CASSSTGYQETQYF. DNA for the CDR3: TGTGCCAGCAGCTCGACAGGGTACCAAGAGACCCAGTACTTC. The chain carries TRBV3-1 (or the pseudogene TRBV3-2) and TRBJ2-5; 7 bases map to TRBD1. Germline V gene data show CDR1 as LGHDT and CDR2 as YNNKEL (reference sequence). The ends lost 5 bases at V and 0 bases at J; junction bases unmatched: 3. CDR3 length: 14 residues.

The CDR3 here is CASSADLTGDYTQYF. As DNA, the CDR3 is TGTGCCAGCAGTGCGGACCTGACGGGGGATTATACGCAGTATTTT. V and J are TRBV2 and TRBJ2-3; D may be TRBD2 (6 bases). V lost 4 bases and J lost 7, with 18 bases in between. The CDR3 extends over 15 amino acids. Per germline, CDR1 SNHLY and CDR2 FYNNEI.

The J gene is TRBJ2-7, the V gene TRBV14; 7 bases agree with TRBD2. With 0 bases clipped from V and 5 bases from J, the junction kept 16 bases outside the gene matches. The germline V gene encodes CDR1 SGHDN and CDR2 FVKESK. The CDR3 sequence is 18 residues long. For the CDR3, the DNA is TGTGCCAGCAGCCAAGATAAGGGCTTGGCGGGAGATATTCACGAGCAGTACTTC. This gives the protein CASSQDKGLAGDIHEQYF.

V is TRBV28 and J is TRBJ2-1, with 8 bases identical to TRBD2. This CDR3 has 16 residues. Germline trimming cut 5 bases from V and 8 bases from J; bases unmatched to any gene: 14. Germline V CDR1 and CDR2: MDHEN, SYDVKM. In DNA, the CDR3 is TGTGCCAGCAGTCAGCAAGGTCGGGAGGGGGATGATGAGCAGTTCTTC. Translating gives CASSQQGREGDDEQFF.

For the CDR3, the DNA is TGTGCCAGCAGTTCGGGGACAGGGGGTAAGGAGACCCAGTACTTC. Residues: CASSSGTGGKETQYF. This rearrangement joins TRBV27 to TRBJ2-5, with 11 bases fitting TRBD1. The CDR3 is 15 residues long. V lost 4 bases and J lost 5; bases outside the gene matches: 6. Germline loops: CDR1 MNHEY, CDR2 SMNVEV (reference sequence).

The chain carries TRBV28 and TRBJ2-1, with 10 bases that match TRBD2. The CDR3 runs to 14 residues. The V segment lost 10 bases and the J segment 5 bases; nucleotides outside the gene matches: 8. Looked up from germline, CDR1 is MDHEN and CDR2 is SYDVKM. The CDR3 loop reads CAIRASGGHNEQFF. CDR3 bases: TGTGCCATCCGAGCTAGCGGGGGCCACAATGAGCAGTTCTTC.

The chain is built from TRBV7-2 and TRBJ2-3; 9 nucleotides agree with TRBD1. The germline V gene has CDR1 SGHTA and CDR2 FQGNSA. The CDR3 is 16 residues long. The ends lost 5 bases at V and 6 bases at J; junction bases unmatched: 12. Here the CDR3 DNA reads TGTGCCAGCAGCCAAGGACAGGGGACCTTAGTGGATACGCAGTATTTT. Translating it yields CASSQGQGTLVDTQYF.

A single count supports this clone. This chain joins TRBV5-1 and TRBJ2-3; 9 bases are shared with TRBD2. Germline lookup yields CDR1 SGHRS and CDR2 YFSETQ. J gave up 5 bases and V 4 bases, and 8 bases lay outside the gene matches. The CDR3 loop spans 15 amino acids. CDR3 nucleotides: TGCGCCAGCAGCGACCCTAGCGGGAAGAAAGATACGCAGTATTTT. Its protein product is CASSDPSGKKDTQYF.

There are a few counts of this clone. The chain carries TRBV4-1 and TRBJ2-1, with 10 positions matching TRBD1. Germline assignment: CDR1 MGHRA and CDR2 YSYEKL. CDR3 size: 15 residues. Trimming took 3 bases from V and 6 from J; bases not matched to a gene: 5. CDR3 sequence: CASSHPRTGGNEQFF. The DNA of the CDR3 is TGCGCCAGCAGCCACCCCAGGACAGGGGGCAATGAGCAGTTCTTC.